This is a list of T cell receptor beta chains from one sample in a study of T cells expressing NK-cell markers. TCRdb processed the 5' RACE reads again and assigns one entry to each CDR3 protein, with no DNA. This table lists about 260,000 distinct CDR3 sequences. The sequenced sample consisted of blood T cells: a sorted CD56 or NKG2C T cell subset, CD4+ or CD8+ T cells, or bulk PBMC T cells (not recorded which). Receptors originate from a man aged 18-30 years in good health. Each CDR3 is given with its conserved first and last residue.

CDR3: CASSLDRGDIMNTEAFF; length: 17; J: TRBJ1-1; V: TRBV7-6
CDR3: CASSLIGGANTEAFF; length: 15; J: TRBJ1-1; V: TRBV12-3/TRBV12-4
CDR3: CASSLFSGSSYEQYF; length: 15; J: TRBJ2-7; V: TRBV7-3
CDR3: CASSYGWTLKNSPLHF; length: 16; J: TRBJ1-6; V: TRBV6-2/TRBV6-3
CDR3: CASSLVGFGNQPQHF; length: 15; J: TRBJ1-5; V: TRBV7-2
CDR3: CASSSLRAPQETQYF; length: 15; J: TRBJ2-5; V: TRBV6-5
CDR3: CASSHYGEGLKTQYF; length: 15; J: TRBJ2-5; V: TRBV4-1
CDR3: CASSFRDREETQYF; length: 14; J: TRBJ2-5; V: TRBV5-4
CDR3: CASSVTGSGRAAEQFF; length: 16; J: TRBJ2-1; V: TRBV9
CDR3: CASSTISTGELFF; length: 13; J: TRBJ2-2; V: TRBV6-6
CDR3: CASSPFGDTSYEQYF; length: 15; J: TRBJ2-7; V: TRBV7-2
CDR3: CASSLGSGGSYGYTF; length: 15; J: TRBJ1-2; V: TRBV5-1
CDR3: CASSPPLRLADQETQYF; length: 17; J: TRBJ2-5; V: TRBV18
CDR3: CASSPFYSPGFRYNEQFF; length: 18; J: TRBJ2-1; V: TRBV18
CDR3: CASSWGQTNYEQYF; length: 14; J: TRBJ2-7; V: TRBV6-2/TRBV6-3
CDR3: CSARRTTGGAPDTQYF; length: 16; J: TRBJ2-3; V: TRBV20-1
CDR3: CSVKGGGRSHEQYF; length: 14; J: TRBJ2-7; V: TRBV29-1
CDR3: CASSLRGMTYNEQFF; length: 15; J: TRBJ2-1; V: TRBV28
CDR3: CASSPGLVARQETQYF; length: 16; J: TRBJ2-5; V: TRBV9
CDR3: CATSNASGKGRGAQYF; length: 16; J: TRBJ2-7; V: TRBV24-1
CDR3: CASSVTPSTGELFF; length: 14; J: TRBJ2-2; V: TRBV4-2
CDR3: CASSWTQGSDTQYF; length: 14; J: TRBJ2-3; V: TRBV5-4
CDR3: CASSMTGANTEAFF; length: 14; J: TRBJ1-1; V: TRBV7-3
CDR3: CSAPYRGDTQYF; length: 12; J: TRBJ2-3; V: TRBV20-1
CDR3: CATSDFAGGSNEQFF; length: 15; J: TRBJ2-1; V: TRBV24-1
CDR3: CSVTKGETQYF; length: 11; J: TRBJ2-5; V: TRBV29-1
CDR3: CASSRPGLELNEQFF; length: 15; J: TRBJ2-1; V: TRBV18
CDR3: CASSPAGVGYGYTF; length: 14; J: TRBJ1-2; V: TRBV7-9
CDR3: CAWSQDTSTDTQYF; length: 14; J: TRBJ2-3; V: TRBV30
CDR3: CASSQEGTADTQYF; length: 14; J: TRBJ2-3; V: TRBV4-2
CDR3: CASSFGGTLQYF; length: 12; J: TRBJ2-3; V: TRBV12-3/TRBV12-4
CDR3: CASSFKGTLSNQPQHF; length: 16; J: TRBJ1-5; V: TRBV12-3/TRBV12-4